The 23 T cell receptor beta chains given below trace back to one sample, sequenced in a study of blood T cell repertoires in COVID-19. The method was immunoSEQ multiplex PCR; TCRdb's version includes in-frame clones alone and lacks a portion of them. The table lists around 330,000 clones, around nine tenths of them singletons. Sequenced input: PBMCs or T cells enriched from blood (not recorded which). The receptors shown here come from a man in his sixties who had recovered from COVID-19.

The chain's CDR3 is CASRRTKQETQYF. Here the CDR3 DNA reads TGTGCCAGCAGACGGACAAAGCAAGAGACCCAGTACTTC. J is TRBJ2-5 and V is TRBV3-1 (or the pseudogene TRBV3-2); weak D call: TRBD1 (5 bases). Deletions cut 6 bases from V and 2 bases from J, with 10 bases between. This CDR3 has 13 residues. CDR1 is LGHDT, CDR2 YNNKEL, per germline (reference sequence).

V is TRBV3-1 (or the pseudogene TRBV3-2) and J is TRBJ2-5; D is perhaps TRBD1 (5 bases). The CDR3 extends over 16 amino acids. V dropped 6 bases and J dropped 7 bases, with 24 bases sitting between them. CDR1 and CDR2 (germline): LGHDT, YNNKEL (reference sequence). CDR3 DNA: TGTGCCAGCAGAACGGAAAATAAACAGGCGTTTAGGACCCAGTACTTC. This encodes CASRTENKQAFRTQYF.

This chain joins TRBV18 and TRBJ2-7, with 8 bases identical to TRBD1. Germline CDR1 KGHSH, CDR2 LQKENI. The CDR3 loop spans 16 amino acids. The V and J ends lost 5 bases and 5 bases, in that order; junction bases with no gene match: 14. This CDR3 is CASSTGPRTGYNEQYF. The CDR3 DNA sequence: TGTGCCAGCTCAACCGGTCCTCGGACAGGGTACAACGAGCAGTACTTC.

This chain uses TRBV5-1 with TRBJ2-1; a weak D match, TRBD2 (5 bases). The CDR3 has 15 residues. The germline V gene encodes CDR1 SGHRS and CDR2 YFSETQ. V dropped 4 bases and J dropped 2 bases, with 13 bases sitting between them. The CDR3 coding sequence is TGCGCCAGCAGCCCAGCGGATAACCCCTACAATGAGCAGTTCTTC. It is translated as CASSPADNPYNEQFF.

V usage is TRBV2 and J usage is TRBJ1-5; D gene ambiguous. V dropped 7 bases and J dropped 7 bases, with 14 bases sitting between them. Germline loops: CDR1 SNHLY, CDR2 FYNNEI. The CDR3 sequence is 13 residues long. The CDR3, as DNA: TGTGCCAGCACGGAGCGGGGTATGCAGCCCCAGCATTTT. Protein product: CASTERGMQPQHF.

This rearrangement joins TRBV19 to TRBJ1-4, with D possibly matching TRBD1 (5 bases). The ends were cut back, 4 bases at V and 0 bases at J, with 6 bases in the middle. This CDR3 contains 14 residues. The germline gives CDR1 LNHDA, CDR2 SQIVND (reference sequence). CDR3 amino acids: CASSKTATNEKLFF. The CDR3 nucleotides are TGTGCCAGTAGTAAGACAGCAACTAATGAAAAACTGTTTTTT.

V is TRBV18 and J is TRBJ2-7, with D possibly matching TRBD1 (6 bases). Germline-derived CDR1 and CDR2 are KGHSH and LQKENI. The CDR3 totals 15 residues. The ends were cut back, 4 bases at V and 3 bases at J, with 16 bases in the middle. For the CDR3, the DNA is TGTGCCAGCTCACAAATGACAGGACCCAACTACGAGCAGTACTTC. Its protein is CASSQMTGPNYEQYF.

Here the CDR3 reads CASSSGGVPGPQYF. The CDR3 coding sequence is TGTGCCAGCAGCTCCGGGGGGGTTCCGGGACCTCAGTACTTC. V and J are TRBV7-9 and TRBJ2-4; TRBD2 agrees at 8 bases. V lost 4 bases and J lost 12; bases outside the gene matches: 11. CDR1 is SEHNR, CDR2 FQNEAQ, per germline (reference sequence). The length of the CDR3 is 14 residues.

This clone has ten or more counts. CDR3 DNA: TGTGCCAGTAGTATAGACCACGACAGGGGATATGGCTACACCTTC. Translation gives CASSIDHDRGYGYTF. The gene calls are TRBV19 and TRBJ1-2, with 8 bases aligning to TRBD1. This CDR3 is 15 amino acids long. Germline CDR1 reads LNHDA; CDR2 reads SQIVND (reference sequence). Losses at the gene ends were 0 bases for V and 5 bases for J; bases not matched to a gene: 5.

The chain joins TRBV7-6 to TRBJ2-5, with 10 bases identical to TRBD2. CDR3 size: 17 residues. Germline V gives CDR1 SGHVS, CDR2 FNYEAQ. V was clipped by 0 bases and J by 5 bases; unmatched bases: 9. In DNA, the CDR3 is TGTGCCAGCAGCTTAGCGAGGGCTAGCGGGAGTGGGGAGACCCAGTACTTC. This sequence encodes CASSLARASGSGETQYF.

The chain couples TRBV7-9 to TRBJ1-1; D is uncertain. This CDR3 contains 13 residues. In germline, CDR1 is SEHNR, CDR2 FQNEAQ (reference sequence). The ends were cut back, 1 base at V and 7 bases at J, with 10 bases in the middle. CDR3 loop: CASSLGSAGEAFF. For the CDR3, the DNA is TGTGCCAGCAGCTTAGGTTCCGCGGGTGAAGCTTTCTTT.

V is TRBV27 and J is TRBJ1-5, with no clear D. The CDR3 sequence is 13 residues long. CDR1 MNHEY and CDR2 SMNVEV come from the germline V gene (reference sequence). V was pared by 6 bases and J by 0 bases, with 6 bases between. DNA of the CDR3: TGTGCCAGCAGAAGCGGTAGCAATCAGCCCCAGCATTTT. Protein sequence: CASRSGSNQPQHF.

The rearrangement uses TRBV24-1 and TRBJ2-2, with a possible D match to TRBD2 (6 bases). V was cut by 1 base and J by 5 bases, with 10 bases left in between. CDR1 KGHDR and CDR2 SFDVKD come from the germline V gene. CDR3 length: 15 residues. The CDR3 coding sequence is TGTGCCACCAGTGATTTTACCGGAGGGACCGGGGAGCTGTTTTTT. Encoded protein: CATSDFTGGTGELFF.

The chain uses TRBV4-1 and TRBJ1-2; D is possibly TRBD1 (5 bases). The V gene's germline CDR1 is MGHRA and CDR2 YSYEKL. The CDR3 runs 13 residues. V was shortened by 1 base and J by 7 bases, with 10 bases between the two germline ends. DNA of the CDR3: TGCGCCAGCAGCCAAGTGGGAGGGGCTGGCTACACCTTC. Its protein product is CASSQVGGAGYTF.

The chain's CDR3 is CASRQSQGLYEQYF. The CDR3 DNA is TGTGCCAGCAGACAAAGCCAGGGTCTCTACGAGCAGTACTTC. This chain links TRBV6-6 with TRBJ2-7; D may be TRBD1 (5 bases). Per the germline V gene, CDR1 is MNHNY and CDR2 is SVGAGI (reference sequence). Trimming cost V 6 bases and J 3 bases, with 15 bases left between them. The CDR3 totals 14 residues.

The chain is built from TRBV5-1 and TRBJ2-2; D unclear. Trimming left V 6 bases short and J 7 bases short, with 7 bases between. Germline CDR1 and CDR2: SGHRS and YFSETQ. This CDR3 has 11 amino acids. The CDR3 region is CASILDGELFF. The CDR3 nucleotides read TGCGCCAGCATACTTGACGGGGAGCTGTTTTTT. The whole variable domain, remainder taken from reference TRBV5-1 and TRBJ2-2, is KAGVTQTPRYLIKTRGQQVTLSCSPISGHRSVSWYQQTPGQGLQFLFEYFSETQRNKGNFPGRFSGRQFSNSRSEMNVSTLELGDSALYLCASILDGELFFGEGSRLTVL.

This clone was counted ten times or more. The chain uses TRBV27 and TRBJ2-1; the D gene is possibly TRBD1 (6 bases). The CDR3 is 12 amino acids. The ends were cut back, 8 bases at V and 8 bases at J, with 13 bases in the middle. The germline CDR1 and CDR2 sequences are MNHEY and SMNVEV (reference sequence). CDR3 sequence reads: CASRGRGDEQFF. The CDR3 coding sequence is TGTGCCAGCCGGGGCAGGGGTGATGAGCAGTTCTTC.

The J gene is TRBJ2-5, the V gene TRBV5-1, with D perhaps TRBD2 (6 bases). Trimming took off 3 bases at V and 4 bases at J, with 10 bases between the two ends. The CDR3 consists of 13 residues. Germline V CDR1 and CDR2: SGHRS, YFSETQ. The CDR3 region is CASSSFSGETQYF. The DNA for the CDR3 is TGCGCCAGCAGCTCATTTAGCGGAGAGACCCAGTACTTC.

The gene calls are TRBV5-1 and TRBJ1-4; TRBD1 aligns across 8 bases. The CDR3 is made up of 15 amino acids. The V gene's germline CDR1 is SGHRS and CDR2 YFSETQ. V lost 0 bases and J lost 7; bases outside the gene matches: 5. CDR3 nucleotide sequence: TGCGCCAGCAGCTTGGCCGCAGGGGGCGGTGAAAAACTGTTTTTT. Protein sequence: CASSLAAGGGEKLFF.

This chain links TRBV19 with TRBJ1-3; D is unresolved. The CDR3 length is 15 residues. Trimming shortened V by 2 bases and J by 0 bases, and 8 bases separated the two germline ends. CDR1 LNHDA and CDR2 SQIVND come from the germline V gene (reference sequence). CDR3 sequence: CASSILSSSGNTIYF. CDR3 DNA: TGTGCCAGTAGTATACTTTCGAGCTCTGGAAACACCATATATTTT.

The DNA of the CDR3 is TGTGCCAGCAGGACGGGGGAGACTAGCGGGAGTACCTACAATGAGCAGTTCTTC. Its protein product is CASRTGETSGSTYNEQFF. This chain connects TRBV7-6 to TRBJ2-1; 12 nucleotides agree with TRBD2. The CDR3 length is 18 residues. The V segment lost 6 bases and the J segment 2 bases; nucleotides outside the gene matches: 11. Germline values: CDR1 SGHVS, CDR2 FNYEAQ. Based on the CDR3 plus reference TRBV7-6 and TRBJ2-1, the full variable domain is GAGVSQSPRYKVTKRGQDVALRCDPISGHVSLYWYRQALGQGPEFLTYFNYEAQQDKSGLPNDRFSAERPEGSISTLTIQRTEQRDSAMYRCASRTGETSGSTYNEQFFGPGTRLTVL.

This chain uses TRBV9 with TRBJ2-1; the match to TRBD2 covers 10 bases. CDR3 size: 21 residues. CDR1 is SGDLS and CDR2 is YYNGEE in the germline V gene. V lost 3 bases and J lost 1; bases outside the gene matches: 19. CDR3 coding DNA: TGTGCCAGCAGCGACACACAGGGCTCCAGCGGGGGGGCGCAGTCCTACAATGAGCAGTTCTTC. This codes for CASSDTQGSSGGAQSYNEQFF.

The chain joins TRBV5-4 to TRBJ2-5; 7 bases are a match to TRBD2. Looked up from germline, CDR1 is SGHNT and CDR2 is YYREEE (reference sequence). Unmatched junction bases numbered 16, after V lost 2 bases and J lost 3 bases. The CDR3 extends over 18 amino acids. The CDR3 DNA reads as TGTGCCAGCAGCTTTATGTCCCGGTTTAGCGGGCAAGAAGAGACCCAGTACTTC. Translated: CASSFMSRFSGQEETQYF.